This is a list of T cell receptor beta chains from one sample in a study of blood T cell repertoires in COVID-19. The table came from immunoSEQ multiplex PCR; TCRdb's copy has only in-frame clones and leaves some out. This sample has about 26,000 clones, with around nine tenths found just once. Material for sequencing was peripheral blood. These receptors all come from a human donor in a cohort sampled during active COVID-19. The CDR3 runs from the conserved cysteine through the conserved F or W. The order of the fields is J gene, clone size, D gene, V gene, CDR3 DNA, CDR3 protein. The D gene is left open where the match is weak. Clone size is not always given. Where it is, it says once, few, many or a class for expanded clones.

TRBJ1-1	few	.	TRBV5-1	TGCGCCAGCAGCTTACTACAAGGTACTGAAGCTTTCTTT	CASSLLQGTEAFF
TRBJ2-1	.	TRBD2	TRBV10-3	TGTGCCATCAGTGAGTCCCAAGGACTAGCGGGCTCCTACAATGAGCAGTTCTTC	CAISESQGLAGSYNEQFF
TRBJ1-1	once	.	TRBV11-3	TGTGCCAGCAGCTTCAATGCGTACACTGAAGCTTTCTTT	CASSFNAYTEAFF
TRBJ2-7	.	.	TRBV6-5	TGTGCCAGCAGTTACTCCGGACTGTTAACCTACGAGCAGTACTTC	CASSYSGLLTYEQYF
TRBJ2-5	.	.	TRBV30	TGTGCCTGGAGTGAAGACAGACAAGAGACCCAGTACTTC	CAWSEDRQETQYF
TRBJ1-5	few	TRBD1	TRBV4-2	TGTGCCAGCAGCCAAGCGGACAGGGCTAGCAATCAGCCCCAGCATTTT	CASSQADRASNQPQHF
TRBJ2-6	.	TRBD1	TRBV19	TGTGCCAGTAGTCCTAGGGACAGAAGGCTCGCGGGGGCCAACGTCCTGACTTTC	CASSPRDRRLAGANVLTF
TRBJ1-5	.	TRBD1	TRBV3-1/TRBV3-2	TGTGCCAGCAGCCATGGATTTTACAGGGGGCATCAGCCCCAGCATTTT	CASSHGFYRGHQPQHF
TRBJ1-5	.	.	TRBV10-3	TGTGCCATCAGTGAGAGTTTCAGTCCCGATATTAGCAATCAGCCCCAGCATTTT	CAISESFSPDISNQPQHF
TRBJ2-1	.	.	TRBV10-3	TGTGCCATCAGTGAGTTCGATGAGCAGTTCTTC	CAISEFDEQFF
TRBJ1-1	.	.	TRBV5-4	TGTGCCAGCAGCCCCGGTAGGGGGGGGTATACTGAAGCTTTCTTT	CASSPGRGGYTEAFF
TRBJ1-1	.	.	TRBV29-1	TGCAGCGTTGTCGGGGGGGTAAACACTGAAGCTTTCTTT	CSVVGGVNTEAFF
TRBJ2-7	.	TRBD2	TRBV20-1	TGCAGTGCTAGTTCGGCGGGGGGTCCCTACGAGCAGTACTTC	CSASSAGGPYEQYF
TRBJ1-2	.	TRBD1	TRBV7-9	TGTGCCAGCAGCTTAGATGGGACAGCAGCTAACTATGGCTACACCTTC	CASSLDGTAANYGYTF
TRBJ1-2	.	.	TRBV3-1/TRBV3-2	TGTGCCAGCAGCCAAGGTGAAAGGGGTTATGGCTACACCTTC	CASSQGERGYGYTF
TRBJ2-5	.	TRBD1	TRBV7-7	TGTGCCAGCAGCGCCTCCCGGGACAGGGTAGAGACCCAGTACTTC	CASSASRDRVETQYF
TRBJ2-3	.	TRBD1	TRBV12-5	TGTGCTAGTGGTTCCTACCCGTTCTACAGGGGGCGAGTAGATACGCAGTATTTT	CASGSYPFYRGRVDTQYF
TRBJ1-2	.	.	TRBV7-8	TGTGCCAGCAGCCAGGGTCGGGGAAACTATGGCTACACCTTC	CASSQGRGNYGYTF
TRBJ1-1	.	.	TRBV5-6	TGTGCCAGCAGCAGCCGAATCGGGAGAACTGAAGCTTTCTTT	CASSSRIGRTEAFF
TRBJ2-3	.	TRBD1	TRBV18	TGTGCCAGCTCACCACAGACAGGGGGAGGCACAGATACGCAGTATTTT	CASSPQTGGGTDTQYF
TRBJ2-2	.	.	TRBV3-1/TRBV3-2	TGTGCCAGCAGCCCGCCGGGACTCTCTGGCGGGGAGCTGTTTTTT	CASSPPGLSGGELFF
TRBJ2-7	.	TRBD2	TRBV28	TGTGCCAGCAGTTCGCCCGGGACTAGCGCTTACGAGCAGTACTTC	CASSSPGTSAYEQYF
TRBJ1-5	.	.	TRBV10-3	TGTGCCATCAGTGTCCAGGCCTCAAATCAGCCCCAGCATTTT	CAISVQASNQPQHF
TRBJ1-1	.	TRBD1	TRBV3-1/TRBV3-2	TGTGCCAGCAGCCAAGATCAGGGGGACACTGAAGCTTTCTTT	CASSQDQGDTEAFF
TRBJ1-1	.	TRBD1	TRBV18	TGTGCCAGCTCACCGGGACAGTACTACACTGAAGCTTTCTTT	CASSPGQYYTEAFF
TRBJ1-6	.	TRBD1	TRBV9	TGTGCCAGCAGCACGGGACAGGGTTATTCACCCCTCCACTTT	CASSTGQGYSPLHF
TRBJ1-6	.	.	TRBV7-9	TGTGCCAGCAGCTTGGGACAAGGGGAATGGGGCTCACCCCTCCACTTT	CASSLGQGEWGSPLHF
TRBJ2-3	.	.	TRBV7-2	TGTGCCAGCAGCTACCGGGACTCCACAGATACGCAGTATTTT	CASSYRDSTDTQYF
TRBJ1-3	.	TRBD1	TRBV11-2	TGTGCCAGCAGCCGGGGACAGGGATTTGGCAACACCATATATTTT	CASSRGQGFGNTIYF
TRBJ2-3	.	.	TRBV5-4	TGTGCCAGCAGCTTGGGAGGTGGAATTAGCACAGATACGCAGTATTTT	CASSLGGGISTDTQYF
TRBJ1-1	.	.	TRBV29-1	TGCAGCGTAGGTGGGAGTTACGACACTGAAGCTTTCTTT	CSVGGSYDTEAFF
TRBJ2-7	.	.	TRBV12-5	TGTGCTAGTTTGAATAGCGCCGCATCCTACGAGCAGTACTTC	CASLNSAASYEQYF
TRBJ2-3	.	TRBD1	TRBV6-5	TGTGCCAGCAGGGGCACAGGGGCCGGGACAGATACGCAGTATTTT	CASRGTGAGTDTQYF
TRBJ2-4	.	.	TRBV18	TGTGCCAGCTCACCAAACAGGGACGACATTCAGTACTTC	CASSPNRDDIQYF
TRBJ1-2	.	TRBD1	TRBV30	TGTGCCTGCTCGACAGGGGGCGGTGGCTACACCTTC	CACSTGGGGYTF
TRBJ2-7	few	TRBD1	TRBV20-1	TGCAGTGCTCAAGACAGGGACCAGTACTTC	CSAQDRDQYF
TRBJ2-1	.	TRBD2	TRBV9	TGTGCCAGCAGCGAGGGACTAGCGGTCTACAATGAGCAGTTCTTC	CASSEGLAVYNEQFF
TRBJ2-5	.	TRBD2	TRBV3-1/TRBV3-2	TGTGCCAGCAGCCAAGGGACTAGCGGGCAAGAGACCCAGTACTTC	CASSQGTSGQETQYF
TRBJ1-4	.	.	TRBV21-1	TGTGCCAGCAGCAAAGGGGTCGGACTCAACCCTGAAAAACTGTTTTTT	CASSKGVGLNPEKLFF
TRBJ2-2	.	.	TRBV15	TGTGCCACGGCAGGGGCGAACACCGGGGAGCTGTTTTTT	CATAGANTGELFF
TRBJ2-5	.	.	TRBV19	TGTGCCAGTACCGACAGGCCCCTCGGCTCCCAAGAGACCCAGTACTTC	CASTDRPLGSQETQYF